This T cell receptor beta chain was obtained from a study of identical twins. General observations from the study: Part of the zero-insertion signal could reflect confounding by invariant MAIT and iNKT cells.

This clonotype has ten or more counts. Its antigen is unknown. The length of the CDR3 is 12 residues. CDR1 is SGHRS and CDR2 is YFSETQ in the germline V gene. Trimming removed 4 bases at V and 7 bases at J, with 12 bases between. MiXCR, applied by TCRdb to the 5' RACE reads, yields one record per CDR3 protein. Of under 300,000 distinct CDR3 sequences detected, about an eighth appear once; the ten largest clones hold roughly 3.7%. These sequences were also reported in another study, on yellow fever vaccine responses in identical twins.

V and J are TRBV5-1 and TRBJ2-7; D possibly corresponds to TRBD1 (5 bases). Sequencing input: memory (CD45RO+) T cells sorted from blood. This clonotype originated in a woman aged 18-29 years in good health. CDR3 residues: CASSQTAREQYF. The CDR3 nucleotides are TGCGCCAGCAGCCAGACAGCCCGGGAGCAGTACTTC.